This record concerns one TCR beta chain sequence. The antigen is unknown. The sample comes from a study of cytomegalovirus exposure and HLA in healthy donors. Study-level background: HLA-typed donors were the source of around 77 million unique TCRs held in an early data release. Findings and limits, study-wide: Some V segments, including TRBV6-2 and TRBV6-3, were excluded as indistinguishable. Differences between HLA loci emerged in a later analysis of TCR association rates, with DRB1 most and HLA-C fewest.

CDR1 and CDR2 from the germline V gene are MNHNS and SASEGT. The CDR3 extends over 16 amino acids. V lost 2 bases to trimming and J lost 0 bases, with 13 bases between them. This PCR relied on a set of 60 Vbeta primers and 13 Jbeta primers. Assay used: immunoSEQ multiplex PCR; TCRdb lists only in-frame clones, some missing. The repertoire holds 160,000 or so clones, with over 65% as singletons. V gene TRBV6-1 combines with J gene TRBJ1-1, with unresolved D. The specimen was PBMCs. This TCR was recovered from a woman in her forties in good health and CMV-seronegative. The CDR3 nucleotides are TGTGCCAGCAGTGAACGAGTGAGTAGCATGAACACTGAAGCTTTCTTT. It yields the protein CASSERVSSMNTEAFF.